This T cell receptor (beta chain) emerged from a study of T cells in localized non-small cell lung cancer. This CDR3 has 14 residues. Trimming cost V 0 bases and J 0 bases, with 9 bases left between them. Germline lookup yields CDR1 GTSNPN and CDR2 SVGIG (reference sequence). Clones were sequenced by immunoSEQ multiplex PCR, and TCRdb holds only the in-frame ones, with some missing. The top ten clones hold roughly 1.8% of a sample with 130,000 or so clones, 80% to 90% of them seen once. The sample consisted of peripheral blood, taken before any cancer treatment. This chain uses TRBV30 with TRBJ2-7, with D tentatively TRBD2 (5 bases). The sequence derives from an older female donor with stage I lung adenocarcinoma. In DNA form, the CDR3 reads TGTGCCTGGAGTGTTGGAGGCAACTCCTACGAGCAGTACTTC. Translating gives CAWSVGGNSYEQYF. Full variable domain (outside the CDR3, taken from reference TRBV30 and TRBJ2-7): SQTIHQWPATLVQPVGSPLSLECTVEGTSNPNLYWYRQAAGRGLQLLFYSVGIGQISSEVPQNLSASRPQDRQFILSSKKLLLSDSGFYLCAWSVGGNSYEQYFGPGTRLTVT.